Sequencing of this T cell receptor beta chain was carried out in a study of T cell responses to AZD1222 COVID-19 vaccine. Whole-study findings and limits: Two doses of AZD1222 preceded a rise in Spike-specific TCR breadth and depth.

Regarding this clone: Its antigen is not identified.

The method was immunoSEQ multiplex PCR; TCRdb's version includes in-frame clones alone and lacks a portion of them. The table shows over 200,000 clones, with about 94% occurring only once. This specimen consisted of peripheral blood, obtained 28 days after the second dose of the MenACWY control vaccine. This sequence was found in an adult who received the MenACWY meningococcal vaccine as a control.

The CDR3 reads CAWSVMFSYEQYF. The CDR3 bases are TGTGCCTGGAGTGTAATGTTCAGCTACGAGCAGTACTTC. The chain uses TRBV30 and TRBJ2-7; D ambiguous. Germline V gene lookup returns CDR1 GTSNPN and CDR2 SVGIG (reference sequence). V was cut by 0 bases and J by 3 bases, with 9 bases left in between. The CDR3 sequence is 13 residues long.